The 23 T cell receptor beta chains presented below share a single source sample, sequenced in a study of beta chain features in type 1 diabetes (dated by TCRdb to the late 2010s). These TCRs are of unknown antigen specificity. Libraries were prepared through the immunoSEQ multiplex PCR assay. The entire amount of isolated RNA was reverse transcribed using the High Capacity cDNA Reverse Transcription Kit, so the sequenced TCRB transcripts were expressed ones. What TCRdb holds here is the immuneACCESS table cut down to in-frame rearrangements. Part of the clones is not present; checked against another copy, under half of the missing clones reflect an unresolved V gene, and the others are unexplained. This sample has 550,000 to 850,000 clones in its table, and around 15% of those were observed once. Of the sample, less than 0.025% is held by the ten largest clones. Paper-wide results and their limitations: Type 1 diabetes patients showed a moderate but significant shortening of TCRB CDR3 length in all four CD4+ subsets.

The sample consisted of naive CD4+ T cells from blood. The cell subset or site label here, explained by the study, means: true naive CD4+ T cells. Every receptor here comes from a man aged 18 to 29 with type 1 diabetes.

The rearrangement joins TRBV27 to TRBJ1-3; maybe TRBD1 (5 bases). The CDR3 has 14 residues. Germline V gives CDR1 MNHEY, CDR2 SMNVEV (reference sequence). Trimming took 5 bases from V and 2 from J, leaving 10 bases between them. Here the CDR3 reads CASSAWGAGNTIYF. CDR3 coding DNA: TGTGCCAGCAGTGCCTGGGGCGCTGGAAACACCATATATTTT.

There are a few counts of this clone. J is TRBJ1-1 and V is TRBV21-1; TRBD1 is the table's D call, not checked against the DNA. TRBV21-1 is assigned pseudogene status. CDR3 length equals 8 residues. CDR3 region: CAGQGAFF. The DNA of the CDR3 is TGTGCCGGACAGGGAGCTTTCTTT.

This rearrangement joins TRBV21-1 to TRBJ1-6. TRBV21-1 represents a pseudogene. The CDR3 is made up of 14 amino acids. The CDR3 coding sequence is TGTGCCAGCAGCAAAGGACGGGGGCGTTCACCCCTCCACTTT. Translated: CASSKGRGRSPLHF.

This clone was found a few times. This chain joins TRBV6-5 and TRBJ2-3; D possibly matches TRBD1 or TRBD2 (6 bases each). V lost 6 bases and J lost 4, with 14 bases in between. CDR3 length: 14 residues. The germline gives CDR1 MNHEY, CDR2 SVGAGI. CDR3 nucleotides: TGTGCCAGCAGAAGGGGGGCTCTGGCAGATACGCAGTATTTT. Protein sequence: CASRRGALADTQYF.

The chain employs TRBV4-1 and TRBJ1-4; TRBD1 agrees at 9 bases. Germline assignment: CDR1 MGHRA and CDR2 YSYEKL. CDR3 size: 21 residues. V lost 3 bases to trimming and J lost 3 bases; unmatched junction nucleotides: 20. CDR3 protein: CASSHRIWDREELKPNEKLFF. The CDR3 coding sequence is TGCGCCAGCAGCCACAGAATCTGGGACAGGGAGGAACTAAAGCCTAATGAAAAACTGTTTTTT.

This CDR3 is CATLRQTLLYEQYF. The CDR3 nucleotides are TGTGCCACCCTACGGCAGACCCTCCTCTACGAGCAGTACTTC. The chain combines TRBV6-1 with TRBJ2-7, with D unclear. The V and J ends lost 10 bases and 3 bases respectively, with 19 bases between them. This CDR3 is built from 14 residues. The germline gives CDR1 MNHNS, CDR2 SASEGT.

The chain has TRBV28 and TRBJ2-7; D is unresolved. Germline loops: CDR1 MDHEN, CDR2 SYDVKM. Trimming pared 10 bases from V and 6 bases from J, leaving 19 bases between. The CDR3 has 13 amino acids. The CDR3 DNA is TGTGCCACCGGCCCACCTCCCGAACTCGAGCAGTACTTC. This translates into CATGPPPELEQYF.

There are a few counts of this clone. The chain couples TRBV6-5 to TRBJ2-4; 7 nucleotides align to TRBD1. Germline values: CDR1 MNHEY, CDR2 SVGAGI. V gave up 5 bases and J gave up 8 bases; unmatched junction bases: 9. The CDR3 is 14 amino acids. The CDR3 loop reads CASSLQGSTDIQYF. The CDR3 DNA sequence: TGTGCCAGCAGTCTACAGGGGAGCACGGACATTCAGTACTTC.

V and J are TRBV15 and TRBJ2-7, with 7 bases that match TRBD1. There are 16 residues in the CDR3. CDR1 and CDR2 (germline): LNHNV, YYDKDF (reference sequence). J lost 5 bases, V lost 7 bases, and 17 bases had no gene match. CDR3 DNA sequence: TGTGCCACCACTCGAACCCCGCAGGGGGAAGAGAACGAGCAGTACTTC. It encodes CATTRTPQGEENEQYF.

DNA of the CDR3: TGTGCCTGGAGTGGATTGGTGACAGCGAACACTGAAGCTTTCTTT. This gives the protein CAWSGLVTANTEAFF. The V call is TRBV30, the J call TRBJ1-1, with D possibly matching TRBD1 (5 bases). The germline V and J ends were trimmed by 1 base and 1 base, with 13 bases remaining between them. Looked up from germline, CDR1 is GTSNPN and CDR2 is SVGIG (reference sequence). This CDR3 region has 15 residues.

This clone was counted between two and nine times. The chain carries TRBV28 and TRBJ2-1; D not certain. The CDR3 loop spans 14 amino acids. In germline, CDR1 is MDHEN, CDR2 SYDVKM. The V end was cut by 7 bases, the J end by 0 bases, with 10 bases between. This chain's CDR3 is CASNDQSSYNEQFF. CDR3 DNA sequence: TGTGCCAGCAATGACCAGAGCTCCTACAATGAGCAGTTCTTC.

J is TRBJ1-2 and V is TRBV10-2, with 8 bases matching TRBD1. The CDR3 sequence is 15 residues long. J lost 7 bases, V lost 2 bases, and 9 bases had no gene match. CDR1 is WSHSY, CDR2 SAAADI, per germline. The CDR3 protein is CASSETTQGAFGYTF. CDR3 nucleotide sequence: TGCGCCAGCAGTGAGACCACTCAGGGGGCTTTTGGCTACACCTTC.

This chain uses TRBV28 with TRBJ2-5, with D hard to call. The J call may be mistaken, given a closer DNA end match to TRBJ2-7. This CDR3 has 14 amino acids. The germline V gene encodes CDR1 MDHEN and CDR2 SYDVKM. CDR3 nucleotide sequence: TGTGCCAGCAGTTTACCCCGGGCAGCCTACGAGCAGTACTTC. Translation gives CASSLPRAAYEQYF.

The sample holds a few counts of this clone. The CDR3 is CASKMNTEAFF. DNA for the CDR3: TGTGCCAGCAAGATGAACACTGAAGCTTTCTTT. The gene calls are TRBV6-5 and TRBJ1-1; D uncertain. The germline V and J ends were trimmed by 7 bases and 0 bases, with 3 bases remaining between them. The CDR3 has 11 amino acids. The germline V gene has CDR1 MNHEY and CDR2 SVGAGI.

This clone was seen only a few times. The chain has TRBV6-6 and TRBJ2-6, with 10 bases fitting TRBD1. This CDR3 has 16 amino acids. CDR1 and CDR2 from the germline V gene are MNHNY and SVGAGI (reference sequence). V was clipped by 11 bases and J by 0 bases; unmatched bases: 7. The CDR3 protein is CAHGTGVLSGANVLTF. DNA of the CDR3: TGTGCCCACGGGACAGGGGTCCTCTCTGGGGCCAACGTCCTGACTTTC.

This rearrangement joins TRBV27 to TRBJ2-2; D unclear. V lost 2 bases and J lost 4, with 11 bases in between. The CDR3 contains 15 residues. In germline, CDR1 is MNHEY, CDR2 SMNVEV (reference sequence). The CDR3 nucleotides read TGTGCCAGCAGTTTACAGGCGGCGGCCACCGGGGAGCTGTTTTTT. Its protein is CASSLQAAATGELFF.

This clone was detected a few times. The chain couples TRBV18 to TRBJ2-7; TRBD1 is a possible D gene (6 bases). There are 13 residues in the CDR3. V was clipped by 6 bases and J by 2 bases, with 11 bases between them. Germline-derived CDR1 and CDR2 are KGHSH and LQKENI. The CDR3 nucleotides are TGTGCCAGCTCGCAGGGGTCAGCCTACGAGCAGTACTTC. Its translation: CASSQGSAYEQYF. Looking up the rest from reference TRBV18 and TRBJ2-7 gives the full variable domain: NAGVMQNPRHLVRRRGQEARLRCSPMKGHSHVYWYRQLPEEGLKFMVYLQKENIIDESGMPKERFSAEFPKEGPSILRIQQVVRGDSAAYFCASSQGSAYEQYFGPGTRLTVT.

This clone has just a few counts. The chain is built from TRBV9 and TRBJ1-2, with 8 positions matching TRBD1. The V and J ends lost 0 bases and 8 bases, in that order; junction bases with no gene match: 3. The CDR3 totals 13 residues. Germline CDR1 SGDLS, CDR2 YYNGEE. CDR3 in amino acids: CASSVGTGSGYTF. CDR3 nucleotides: TGTGCCAGCAGCGTAGGGACAGGGAGCGGCTACACCTTC.

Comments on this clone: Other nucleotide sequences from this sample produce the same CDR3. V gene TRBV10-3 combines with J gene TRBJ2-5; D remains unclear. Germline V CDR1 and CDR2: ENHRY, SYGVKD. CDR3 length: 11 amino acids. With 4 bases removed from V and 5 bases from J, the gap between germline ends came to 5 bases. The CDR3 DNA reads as TGTGCCATCAGTGGTGGGGAGACCCAGTACTTC. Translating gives CAISGGETQYF.

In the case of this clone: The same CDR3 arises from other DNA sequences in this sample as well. CDR3 sequence: CAWSVPGLNTEAFF. The CDR3 DNA reads TGTGCCTGGAGTGTACCCGGTCTGAACACTGAAGCTTTCTTT. The rearrangement uses TRBV30 and TRBJ1-1; D is unresolved. Trimming removed 0 bases from V and 0 bases from J, with 8 bases in between. Germline V CDR1 and CDR2: GTSNPN, SVGIG (reference sequence). There are 14 residues in the CDR3. The variable domain in full, with the rest retrieved from reference TRBV30 and TRBJ1-1, is SQTIHQWPATLVQPVGSPLSLECTVEGTSNPNLYWYRQAAGRGLQLLFYSVGIGQISSEVPQNLSASRPQDRQFILSSKKLLLSDSGFYLCAWSVPGLNTEAFFGQGTRLTVV.

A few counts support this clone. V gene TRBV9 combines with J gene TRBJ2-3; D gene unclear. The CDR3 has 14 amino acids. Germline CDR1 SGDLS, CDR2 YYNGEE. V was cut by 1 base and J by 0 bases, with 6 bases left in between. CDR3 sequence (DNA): TGTGCCAGCAGCGTAAGGGCTAGCACAGATACGCAGTATTTT. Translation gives CASSVRASTDTQYF.

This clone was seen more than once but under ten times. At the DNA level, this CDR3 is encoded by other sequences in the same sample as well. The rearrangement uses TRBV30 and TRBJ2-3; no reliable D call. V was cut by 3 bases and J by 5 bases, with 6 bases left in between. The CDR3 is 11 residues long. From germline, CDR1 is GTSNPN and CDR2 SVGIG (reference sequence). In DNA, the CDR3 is TGTGCCTGGAGCCCGGGAGATACGCAGTATTTT. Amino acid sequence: CAWSPGDTQYF.

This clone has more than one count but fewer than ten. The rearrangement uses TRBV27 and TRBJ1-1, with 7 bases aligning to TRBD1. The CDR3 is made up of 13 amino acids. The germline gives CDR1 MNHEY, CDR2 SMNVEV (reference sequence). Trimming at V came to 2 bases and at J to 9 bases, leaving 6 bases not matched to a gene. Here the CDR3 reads CASSLRRQGQAFF. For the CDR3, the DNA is TGTGCCAGCAGTTTAAGGAGACAGGGTCAAGCTTTCTTT.